This is a list of T cell receptor beta chains from one sample in a study of OX40 agonist ivuxolimab in advanced cancers. Libraries were prepared by immunoSEQ multiplex PCR; TCRdb keeps only in-frame clonotypes and omits some of them. The data show 55,000 to 80,000 clones, about nine tenths seen once. Sequencing used CD4+ or CD8+ T cells sorted from blood, obtained in a trial of the OX40 agonist ivuxolimab. The receptors shown here come from an adult with an advanced solid tumor such as melanoma, head and neck, liver or kidney cancer. The CDR3 runs from the conserved cysteine through the conserved F or W. Fields, in order: V gene, J gene, CDR3 length, D gene, clone size, CDR3 DNA, CDR3 protein. A D gene is named only where the DNA matches it firmly. Part of the rows lack a size; the others show once, few, many or a class for expanded clones.

v_call: TRBV27; j_call: TRBJ2-7; cdr3_length: 18; d_call: TRBD2; clone_size: .; cdr3_nt: TGTGCCAGCATCCTACGGGGGGGGGCGAAGTGGTACCCCTACGAGCAGTACTTC; cdr3_aa: CASILRGGAKWYPYEQYF
v_call: TRBV5-4; j_call: TRBJ1-2; cdr3_length: 13; d_call: TRBD1; clone_size: medium-sized; cdr3_nt: TGTGCCAGCAGCCGGGACAGGGATTATGGCTACACCTTC; cdr3_aa: CASSRDRDYGYTF
v_call: TRBV5-5; j_call: TRBJ1-5; cdr3_length: 16; d_call: .; clone_size: .; cdr3_nt: TGTGCCAGCAGCTTTTACGGAGGGCAGAGCAATCAGCCCCAGCATTTT; cdr3_aa: CASSFYGGQSNQPQHF
v_call: TRBV18; j_call: TRBJ1-2; cdr3_length: 13; d_call: .; clone_size: many; cdr3_nt: TGTGCCAGCAGCGAGGGCGGACGGTATGGCTACACCTTC; cdr3_aa: CASSEGGRYGYTF
v_call: TRBV30; j_call: TRBJ2-3; cdr3_length: 11; d_call: .; clone_size: once; cdr3_nt: TGTGCCTGGAGTATGGCAGATACGCAGTATTTT; cdr3_aa: CAWSMADTQYF
v_call: TRBV11-2; j_call: TRBJ2-7; cdr3_length: 15; d_call: TRBD1; clone_size: .; cdr3_nt: TGTGCCAGCAGCTTACGAGGCGGGACAGGGCGCGAGCAGTACTTC; cdr3_aa: CASSLRGGTGREQYF
v_call: TRBV5-1; j_call: TRBJ2-3; cdr3_length: 19; d_call: TRBD1; clone_size: .; cdr3_nt: TGCGCCAGCAGCTTAAGCCCGGGACAGGGGGCGGGGAGCACAGATACGCAGTATTTT; cdr3_aa: CASSLSPGQGAGSTDTQYF
v_call: TRBV19; j_call: TRBJ1-2; cdr3_length: 13; d_call: .; clone_size: few; cdr3_nt: TGTGCCAGTAGTCCAGAGGGGTCCAGGGGCTACACCTTC; cdr3_aa: CASSPEGSRGYTF
v_call: TRBV5-8; j_call: TRBJ2-3; cdr3_length: 15; d_call: .; clone_size: .; cdr3_nt: TGTGCCAGCAGCTTGGGGACTCGATCGGCAGATACGCAGTATTTT; cdr3_aa: CASSLGTRSADTQYF
v_call: TRBV7-2; j_call: TRBJ1-3; cdr3_length: 15; d_call: .; clone_size: .; cdr3_nt: TGTGCCAGCAGCTTAGAAGCGGGGGGCACAAACACCATATATTTT; cdr3_aa: CASSLEAGGTNTIYF
v_call: TRBV2; j_call: TRBJ2-7; cdr3_length: 12; d_call: .; clone_size: .; cdr3_nt: TGTGCCACCTCGACTACCTCCTACGAGCAGTACTTC; cdr3_aa: CATSTTSYEQYF
v_call: TRBV9; j_call: TRBJ2-2; cdr3_length: 12; d_call: .; clone_size: .; cdr3_nt: TGTGCCAGCGAGCGTTACACCGGGGAGCTGTTTTTT; cdr3_aa: CASERYTGELFF
v_call: TRBV11-3; j_call: TRBJ2-3; cdr3_length: 15; d_call: TRBD2; clone_size: .; cdr3_nt: TGTGCCAGCAGCTTAGACGGGAGGGGATCAGATACGCAGTATTTT; cdr3_aa: CASSLDGRGSDTQYF
v_call: TRBV30; j_call: TRBJ1-1; cdr3_length: 14; d_call: .; clone_size: few; cdr3_nt: TGTGCCTGGAGGACAGGCTTGGTGGACACTGAAGCTTTCTTT; cdr3_aa: CAWRTGLVDTEAFF
v_call: TRBV18; j_call: TRBJ1-5; cdr3_length: 16; d_call: TRBD1; clone_size: .; cdr3_nt: TGTGCCAGCTCACCACAGACAGGGTATAGCAATCAGCCCCAGCATTTT; cdr3_aa: CASSPQTGYSNQPQHF
v_call: TRBV5-5; j_call: TRBJ2-5; cdr3_length: 14; d_call: TRBD2; clone_size: .; cdr3_nt: TGTGCCAGCAAGCGGGGGGGCGCGTCAGAGACCCAGTACTTC; cdr3_aa: CASKRGGASETQYF
v_call: TRBV28; j_call: TRBJ2-7; cdr3_length: 14; d_call: .; clone_size: .; cdr3_nt: TGTGCCAGCAGTCCAGACGGACCGAGAGGCGAGCAGTACTTC; cdr3_aa: CASSPDGPRGEQYF
v_call: TRBV28; j_call: TRBJ2-7; cdr3_length: 15; d_call: TRBD1; clone_size: .; cdr3_nt: TGTGCCAGCAGTTCCCCCGGGACAGGGGTTTACGAGCAGTACTTC; cdr3_aa: CASSSPGTGVYEQYF
v_call: TRBV5-4; j_call: TRBJ1-1; cdr3_length: 14; d_call: .; clone_size: .; cdr3_nt: TGTGCCAGCAGCCTTGACAAGACGAGGACTGAAGCTTTCTTT; cdr3_aa: CASSLDKTRTEAFF
v_call: TRBV5-4; j_call: TRBJ1-3; cdr3_length: 15; d_call: .; clone_size: few; cdr3_nt: TGTGCCAGCAGCTTGAAGACGGACCGACGAAACACCATATATTTT; cdr3_aa: CASSLKTDRRNTIYF
v_call: TRBV7-2; j_call: TRBJ2-3; cdr3_length: 14; d_call: TRBD2; clone_size: .; cdr3_nt: TGTGCCAGCAGCCCGGGACTAGCGGTAGATACGCAGTATTTT; cdr3_aa: CASSPGLAVDTQYF
v_call: TRBV19; j_call: TRBJ1-3; cdr3_length: 14; d_call: .; clone_size: .; cdr3_nt: TGTGCCACGAAACAACAGGTCTCTGGAAACACCATATATTTT; cdr3_aa: CATKQQVSGNTIYF
v_call: TRBV2; j_call: TRBJ1-3; cdr3_length: 15; d_call: .; clone_size: .; cdr3_nt: TGTGCCAGCAGGGGACTATTTATCTCTGGAAACACCATATATTTT; cdr3_aa: CASRGLFISGNTIYF
v_call: TRBV18; j_call: TRBJ2-3; cdr3_length: 14; d_call: TRBD1; clone_size: .; cdr3_nt: TGTGCCAGCTCACCGGGACAGGCATCAGATACGCAGTATTTT; cdr3_aa: CASSPGQASDTQYF
v_call: TRBV18; j_call: TRBJ1-6; cdr3_length: 15; d_call: .; clone_size: .; cdr3_nt: TGTGCCAGCTCACCATCGGGGGCATATAATTCACCCCTCCACTTT; cdr3_aa: CASSPSGAYNSPLHF
v_call: TRBV2; j_call: TRBJ1-4; cdr3_length: 13; d_call: .; clone_size: .; cdr3_nt: TGTGCCAGCAGTGGCCTCGACCTTGAAAAACTGTTTTTT; cdr3_aa: CASSGLDLEKLFF
v_call: TRBV29-1; j_call: TRBJ1-1; cdr3_length: 11; d_call: .; clone_size: .; cdr3_nt: TGCAGCGTGGGCGTGAACACTGAAGCTTTCTTT; cdr3_aa: CSVGVNTEAFF
v_call: TRBV19; j_call: TRBJ2-3; cdr3_length: 17; d_call: TRBD1; clone_size: few; cdr3_nt: TGTGCCAGTAGTATAACCGGGACAGCTCTTTACACAGATACGCAGTATTTT; cdr3_aa: CASSITGTALYTDTQYF
v_call: TRBV19; j_call: TRBJ1-5; cdr3_length: 17; d_call: TRBD1; clone_size: .; cdr3_nt: TGTGCCAGTAGTCTAAGGGACAGGGGACGGGGCAATCAGCCCCAGCATTTT; cdr3_aa: CASSLRDRGRGNQPQHF
v_call: TRBV21-1; j_call: TRBJ2-7; cdr3_length: 14; d_call: .; clone_size: few; cdr3_nt: TGTGCCAGCAGCAAAGTGCCGGGCCCCTACGAGCAGTACTTC; cdr3_aa: CASSKVPGPYEQYF